What follows describes a single T cell receptor beta chain. The target antigen is unknown. The data are from a study of T cell responses to AZD1222 COVID-19 vaccine. Findings of the study overall: Donor demographics were predominantly white British with a female majority; clonal diversity may be underestimated. Baseline serostatus was positive in only six AZD1222 recipients. Nearly half of unique spike-specific TCRs reportedly avoided B.1.351 and B.1.1.7 mutated regions.

There are 15 residues in the CDR3. CDR1 is SGHDT and CDR2 is YYEEEE in the germline V gene. V was shortened by 4 bases and J by 6 bases, with 17 bases between the two germline ends. Assay: immunoSEQ multiplex PCR; the TCRdb copy retains only in-frame clones and omits some. This table has roughly 120,000 clones, around 85% appearing once. This chain joins TRBV5-6 and TRBJ1-5; D not certain. Sequencing used peripheral blood, obtained on day 0 of AZD1222 vaccination. The clonotype originates from an adult in good health. In DNA, the CDR3 is TGTGCCAGCAGCGCGCGGGCCCTACCCACTCAGCCCCAGCATTTT. It specifies CASSARALPTQPQHF. The variable domain in full, with the rest retrieved from reference TRBV5-6 and TRBJ1-5, is DAGVTQSPTHLIKTRGQQVTLRCSPKSGHDTVSWYQQALGQGPQFIFQYYEEEERQRGNFPDRFSGHQFPNYSSELNVNALLLGDSALYLCASSARALPTQPQHFGDGTRLSIL.